This T cell receptor (beta chain) was identified during a study of technical replicates of blood from several donors. Produced via immunoSEQ multiplex PCR; TCRdb's table is partial and in-frame only. The sample records 10,000 to 15,000 clones, more than 85% being singletons. Germline CDR1 SGHNT, CDR2 YYREEE (reference sequence). The germline V and J ends were trimmed by 1 base and 5 bases, with 8 bases remaining between them. The CDR3 consists of 13 residues. The V call is TRBV5-4, the J call TRBJ2-3; D is ambiguous. This clonotype originated in a human donor in good health. The sample taken for sequencing was PBMCs. The CDR3 sequence is CASSLNSRDTQYF. The CDR3 DNA is TGTGCCAGCAGCTTGAACTCTAGAGATACGCAGTATTTT.